The present T cell receptor (beta chain) was sequenced within a study of patients and donors after allogeneic stem cell transplantation. One entry per CDR3 protein results from TCRdb running MiXCR on the RT-PCR reads. This sample has about 200,000 distinct CDR3 sequences, with 41% found just once. As concerns this clonotype: Mismatch with germline at one junction end may stem from a read error.

Sequencing was carried out using blood, either unsorted or a sorted T cell fraction (not recorded which). The source is a human donor who was either an allogeneic HSCT recipient or a stem cell or donor lymphocyte infusion donor (not recorded which). It is not recorded whose cells these are; they may come from a transplant donor.

Here the CDR3 reads CASSPGLAGGRRNF. The CDR3 region has the DNA TGTGCCAGCAGCCCGGGACTAGCGGGAGGCCGCCGGAACTTC. The rearrangement uses TRBV12-3 or TRBV12-4 and TRBJ2-7, with 15 positions matching TRBD2. The CDR3 is made up of 14 amino acids.